The 14 T cell receptor beta chains given below trace back to one sample, sequenced in a study of cytotoxic CD8 clonotypes in ibrutinib-treated CLL. The data were produced by immunoSEQ multiplex PCR, yet TCRdb's version contains in-frame clones alone and is incomplete. The data show some 130,000 clones, with around four fifths seen just once and roughly 3.1% held by the top ten. The sequencing here drew on PBMCs, taken after 24 months of ibrutinib treatment. These receptors were obtained from a human donor with chronic lymphocytic leukemia.

V gene TRBV9 combines with J gene TRBJ2-4; no definite D call. Looked up from germline, CDR1 is SGDLS and CDR2 is YYNGEE. This CDR3 is 13 amino acids long. The V end lost 0 bases, the J end lost 5 bases, and 6 bases lay between the germline ends. Here the CDR3 reads CASSVEPQNIQYF. The CDR3 DNA is TGTGCCAGCAGCGTAGAACCTCAAAACATTCAGTACTTC.

This rearrangement joins TRBV9 to TRBJ1-1, with D possibly matching TRBD1 (6 bases). Trimming left V 4 bases short and J 7 bases short, with 23 bases between. The germline V gene encodes CDR1 SGDLS and CDR2 YYNGEE. CDR3 length: 16 amino acids. The CDR3 here is CASSPTSSGAQGEAFF. The CDR3 DNA is TGTGCCAGCAGCCCCACGTCATCAGGGGCGCAGGGTGAAGCTTTCTTT.

The chain carries TRBV14 and TRBJ2-7; 8 bases match TRBD2. Unmatched junction bases numbered 5, after V lost 5 bases and J lost 2 bases. From germline, CDR1 is SGHDN and CDR2 FVKESK. This CDR3 is built from 14 residues. CDR3 bases: TGTGCCAGCAGCGGGAAGCGGGGGCCCTACGAGCAGTACTTC. This sequence encodes CASSGKRGPYEQYF.

The rearrangement joins TRBV7-3 to TRBJ2-2; weak D call: TRBD1 (6 bases). This CDR3 has 17 amino acids. Trimming cost V 5 bases and J 1 base, with 17 bases left between them. Germline loops: CDR1 SGHTA, CDR2 FQGTGA. Here the CDR3 DNA reads TGTGCCAGCAGCCGTGAACAGGGCAGCGAGAACACCGGGGAGCTGTTTTTT. Residues: CASSREQGSENTGELFF.

For this clone: The same CDR3 is also encoded by other DNA sequences in this sample. The chain couples TRBV18 to TRBJ2-5, with unresolved D. V was cut by 3 bases and J by 4 bases, with 3 bases left in between. CDR1 KGHSH and CDR2 LQKENI come from the germline V gene. This CDR3 has 11 residues. CDR3 DNA: TGTGCCAGCTCACCTGGAGAGACCCAGTACTTC. Its translation is CASSPGETQYF.

J is TRBJ2-7 and V is TRBV29-1; maybe TRBD1 (5 bases). Germline CDR1 reads SQVTM; CDR2 reads ANQGSEA. This CDR3 comprises 13 residues. Deletions cut 7 bases from V and 5 bases from J, with 18 bases between. CDR3 region: CSATLTQGNEQYF. Written as DNA, the CDR3 is TGCAGCGCTACCCTAACCCAGGGAAACGAGCAGTACTTC.

This chain links TRBV7-9 with TRBJ2-2, with 10 bases fitting TRBD2. This CDR3 has 19 residues. Germline CDR1 reads SEHNR; CDR2 reads FQNEAQ (reference sequence). The J segment lost 1 base and the V segment lost 1 base, leaving 9 bases of the junction unmatched. CDR3 region: CASSLDLPLAGENTGELFF. The CDR3 nucleotides are TGTGCCAGCAGCTTAGATCTTCCGCTAGCGGGGGAGAACACCGGGGAGCTGTTTTTT.

J is TRBJ2-5 and V is TRBV18; TRBD1 matches at 12 bases. CDR1 is KGHSH, CDR2 LQKENI, per germline. V was clipped by 3 bases and J by 5 bases; unmatched bases: 10. The CDR3 totals 17 residues. The CDR3 nucleotides read TGTGCCAGCTCACCCCGGGACAGGGGGCGTCCGGGGGAGACCCAGTACTTC. Its protein product is CASSPRDRGRPGETQYF.

The CDR3 bases are TGTGCCAGCAGCGTGTCGTCACAAGAGACCCAGTACTTC. Translation: CASSVSSQETQYF. V usage is TRBV9 and J usage is TRBJ2-5; D remains ambiguous. This CDR3 is built from 13 residues. V lost 2 bases to trimming and J lost 2 bases, with 7 bases between them. Germline lookup yields CDR1 SGDLS and CDR2 YYNGEE.

This clone was recorded only once. The rearrangement joins TRBV6-1 to TRBJ2-3; D not certain. Germline V gives CDR1 MNHNS, CDR2 SASEGT. The length of the CDR3 is 12 residues. Trimming stripped 5 bases from V and 6 bases from J, with 9 bases between. CDR3 in amino acids: CASSRTSDTQYF. DNA of the CDR3: TGTGCCAGCAGTCGCACGTCGGATACGCAGTATTTT.

The chain is built from TRBV6-5 and TRBJ1-2; D is undetermined. Trimming took 8 bases from V and 2 from J, leaving 18 bases between them. Per germline, CDR1 MNHEY and CDR2 SVGAGI. CDR3 size: 15 residues. Written as DNA, the CDR3 is TGTGCCAGCCGCGGGTGGGGAAGCTGGAACTATGGCTACACCTTC. Residues: CASRGWGSWNYGYTF.

The CDR3 coding sequence is TGCAGCGTTGAAGCCGGGGGCATAGACTATGGCTACACCTTC. Encoded protein: CSVEAGGIDYGYTF. V and J are TRBV29-1 and TRBJ1-2; D is perhaps TRBD1 (6 bases). CDR3 length: 14 amino acids. V was clipped by 1 base and J by 3 bases, with 12 bases between them. Germline V gene data show CDR1 as SQVTM and CDR2 as ANQGSEA.

The rearrangement links TRBV5-3 to TRBJ2-2, with 14 bases aligning to TRBD2. TRBV5-3 is noted as an ORF with a role that remains uncertain. V gave up 1 base and J gave up 4 bases; unmatched junction bases: 3. The CDR3 contains 17 residues. The chain's CDR3 is CARSLLGLAGVTGELFF. The DNA of the CDR3 is TGTGCCAGAAGCTTGTTGGGACTAGCGGGGGTCACCGGGGAGCTGTTTTTT.

This chain links TRBV7-2 with TRBJ1-2, with D perhaps matching TRBD1 (6 bases). This CDR3 region has 16 residues. V lost 4 bases, J lost 7 bases, and 22 bases lay in between. Germline V gene sequence: CDR1 SGHTA, CDR2 FQGNSA. In DNA, the CDR3 is TGTGCCAGCAGCTCCCCACAGGGAGGGGGTCCTGGTGGCTACACCTTC. Translating gives CASSSPQGGGPGGYTF.